This T cell receptor (beta chain) was sequenced in a study of beta chain features in type 1 diabetes. Whole-study findings and limits: There were fewer insertions and more deletions at the VDJ junctions of type 1 diabetes patients. The naive, central memory and Treg TCRB repertoires showed an apparent similarity that was greater among patients than among healthy donors.

The isolated RNA, all of it, was reverse transcribed, so expressed TCRB transcripts were what got sequenced. Using immunoSEQ multiplex PCR, the repertoire was profiled, and TCRdb retains in-frame clones only, with some absent. The sample contains 850,000 to 900,000 clones, roughly 17% of which appear only once. Concerning this clone itself: What it binds is not known.

V lost 1 base to trimming and J lost 1 base, with 7 bases between them. Germline V CDR1 and CDR2: LGHNA, YNFKEQ. The CDR3 runs to 14 residues. This sequence joins TRBV4-2 and TRBJ1-2; D is possibly TRBD1 (5 bases). The TCR was taken from a woman younger than 30 in good health. Sequencing was carried out using naive CD4+ T cells from blood. The CDR3 loop reads CASSQAGDNYGYTF. CDR3 DNA sequence: TGTGCCAGCAGCCAAGCGGGGGATAACTATGGCTACACCTTC.